This is a list of T cell receptor beta chains from one sample in a study of cytomegalovirus exposure and HLA in healthy donors. Data came from immunoSEQ multiplex PCR; TCRdb stores just in-frame clones and leaves some out. The table has approximately 130,000 clones, more than 70% seen once. The sample comprised PBMCs. These receptors were collected from a woman in her thirties in good health and CMV-seropositive. The CDR3 runs from the conserved cysteine through the conserved F or W.

cdr3_aa: CATSRPGTGVIEAFF
j_call: TRBJ1-1
v_call: TRBV15
cdr3_length: 15

cdr3_aa: CASSPRGFTEAFF
j_call: TRBJ1-1
v_call: TRBV7-9
cdr3_length: 13

cdr3_aa: CASSLGWGGKGTEAFF
j_call: TRBJ1-1
v_call: TRBV7-9
cdr3_length: 16

cdr3_aa: CASSDGTRPYEQYF
j_call: TRBJ2-7
v_call: TRBV6-6
cdr3_length: 14

cdr3_aa: CASSLGGADGYTF
j_call: TRBJ1-2
v_call: TRBV27
cdr3_length: 13

cdr3_aa: CASSTTTGSPLHF
j_call: TRBJ1-6
v_call: TRBV5-4
cdr3_length: 13

cdr3_aa: CASSTTGTGANVLTF
j_call: TRBJ2-6
v_call: TRBV19
cdr3_length: 15

cdr3_aa: CASSRNDRAYEQYF
j_call: TRBJ2-7
v_call: TRBV7-9
cdr3_length: 14

cdr3_aa: CAISRQGAYQPQHF
j_call: TRBJ1-5
v_call: TRBV28
cdr3_length: 14

cdr3_aa: CAWSMVQTDTQYF
j_call: TRBJ2-3
v_call: TRBV30
cdr3_length: 13